The rows below give T cell receptor beta chains drawn from one sample of a study of cytomegalovirus exposure and HLA in healthy donors. Sequenced by immunoSEQ multiplex PCR; TCRdb stores in-frame clones only, minus some. The sample has under 200,000 clones; about 80% are singletons. Sequencing input: PBMCs. The source is a woman aged 40-49 years in good health and CMV-seronegative. CDR3s include the opening cysteine and the closing phenylalanine or tryptophan. Each record gives: D gene, J gene, V gene, CDR3 protein. D genes are given only for firm matches.

D gene: NA; J gene: TRBJ2-2; V gene: TRBV27; CDR3 protein: CASSYRGTGELFF
D gene: NA; J gene: TRBJ1-2; V gene: TRBV7-9; CDR3 protein: CASSFPGGGGYTF
D gene: NA; J gene: TRBJ1-6; V gene: TRBV7-9; CDR3 protein: CASSLGGSGGSPLHF
D gene: TRBD1; J gene: TRBJ2-3; V gene: TRBV4-1; CDR3 protein: CASSRGEGTGSTDTQYF
D gene: NA; J gene: TRBJ2-7; V gene: TRBV7-9; CDR3 protein: CASSVLPGYEQYF
D gene: NA; J gene: TRBJ2-1; V gene: TRBV6-6; CDR3 protein: CASSSYRDSRGNEQFF
D gene: NA; J gene: TRBJ1-6; V gene: TRBV30; CDR3 protein: CAWRTRRDSPLHF
D gene: TRBD2; J gene: TRBJ2-1; V gene: TRBV4-3; CDR3 protein: CASSPTLAGGLSHEQFF
D gene: TRBD2; J gene: TRBJ2-5; V gene: TRBV5-1; CDR3 protein: CASSTPAGGGETQYF
D gene: NA; J gene: TRBJ2-3; V gene: TRBV5-6; CDR3 protein: CASSFRQISTDTQYF
D gene: NA; J gene: TRBJ2-5; V gene: TRBV5-1; CDR3 protein: CASSRDLIETQYF
D gene: NA; J gene: TRBJ2-3; V gene: TRBV30; CDR3 protein: CAWSLGGSLRYF
D gene: TRBD1; J gene: TRBJ2-2; V gene: TRBV5-1; CDR3 protein: CASSHRGHDTGELFF
D gene: TRBD2; J gene: TRBJ2-7; V gene: TRBV5-1; CDR3 protein: CASSQVAGPDYEQYF
D gene: TRBD1; J gene: TRBJ1-2; V gene: TRBV19; CDR3 protein: CASSMGGQGLVRYGYTF
D gene: TRBD2; J gene: TRBJ2-3; V gene: TRBV5-1; CDR3 protein: CASSFGLAGGTSDTQYF
D gene: TRBD1; J gene: TRBJ1-1; V gene: TRBV5-1; CDR3 protein: CASSGGTGSPWDTEAFF
D gene: TRBD1; J gene: TRBJ1-2; V gene: TRBV5-1; CDR3 protein: CASRLGLGQGTTGYTF
D gene: NA; J gene: TRBJ1-1; V gene: TRBV6-4; CDR3 protein: CASSVNSLRTEAFF
D gene: NA; J gene: TRBJ1-6; V gene: TRBV6-1; CDR3 protein: CASSETAFGGSNSPLHF
D gene: TRBD2; J gene: TRBJ2-1; V gene: TRBV2; CDR3 protein: CASSVRTGLAGFSRNEQFF
D gene: TRBD2; J gene: TRBJ2-2; V gene: TRBV12-5; CDR3 protein: CASRQGRTSGVKGNTGELFF
D gene: NA; J gene: TRBJ1-5; V gene: TRBV19; CDR3 protein: CASSIEGQGWSNQPQHF
D gene: NA; J gene: TRBJ1-2; V gene: TRBV10-3; CDR3 protein: CAISESAVYGYTF
D gene: TRBD1; J gene: TRBJ2-7; V gene: TRBV11-2; CDR3 protein: CASSTGTGTYEQYF
D gene: TRBD1; J gene: TRBJ2-3; V gene: TRBV19; CDR3 protein: CASSSDKTGGLKDTQYF
D gene: NA; J gene: TRBJ2-1; V gene: TRBV6-6; CDR3 protein: CASSLDNRGYNEQFF
D gene: TRBD2; J gene: NA; V gene: TRBV7-2; CDR3 protein: CASSLATSGGYEQYF
D gene: TRBD1; J gene: TRBJ1-5; V gene: TRBV6-1; CDR3 protein: CASSEPSGGINQPQHF
D gene: TRBD1; J gene: TRBJ2-7; V gene: TRBV19; CDR3 protein: CASSMTTGNYEQYF
D gene: NA; J gene: TRBJ2-1; V gene: TRBV25-1; CDR3 protein: CASGRLEQFF
D gene: NA; J gene: TRBJ2-7; V gene: TRBV12-5; CDR3 protein: CASGFPPGTGTEVYEQYF
D gene: NA; J gene: TRBJ2-1; V gene: TRBV27; CDR3 protein: CASSSLSGTRNEQFF
D gene: NA; J gene: TRBJ1-3; V gene: TRBV2; CDR3 protein: CASSENRGTLSGNTIYF
D gene: NA; J gene: TRBJ1-5; V gene: TRBV6-1; CDR3 protein: CASSGTVGGNQPQHF
D gene: NA; J gene: TRBJ1-1; V gene: TRBV7-8; CDR3 protein: CASSFTDTGKAFF